The 20 T cell receptor beta chains given below trace back to one sample, sequenced in a study of blood T cell repertoires in COVID-19. Measured with immunoSEQ multiplex PCR; TCRdb has only the in-frame clones, and not every one. The sample has around 200,000 clones; less than 85% are singletons. Material: PBMCs or T cells enriched from blood (not recorded which). These receptors were collected from a man aged 40-50 years who had recovered from COVID-19.

This CDR3 reads CASSLSRDYEQYF. The CDR3 region has the DNA TGTGCCAGCAGCTTAAGTCGGGACTACGAGCAGTACTTC. The chain uses TRBV7-2 and TRBJ2-7, with D possibly matching TRBD2 (5 bases). Looked up from germline, CDR1 is SGHTA and CDR2 is FQGNSA. The CDR3 runs 13 residues. Trimming removed 2 bases from V and 3 bases from J, with 8 bases in between. Variable domain in full (rest from reference TRBV7-2 and TRBJ2-7): GAGVSQSPSNKVTEKGKDVELRCDPISGHTALYWYRQSLGQGLEFLIYFQGNSAPDKSGLPSDRFSAERTGGSVSTLTIQRTQQEDSAVYLCASSLSRDYEQYFGPGTRLTVT.

The chain links TRBV9 to TRBJ1-1; perhaps TRBD1 as D (5 bases). Germline V gene lookup returns CDR1 SGDLS and CDR2 YYNGEE. This CDR3 spans 15 amino acids. Trimming took 4 bases from V and 2 from J, leaving 15 bases between them. Here the CDR3 reads CASSLEGHPNTEAFF. CDR3 DNA: TGTGCCAGCAGCCTTGAAGGACATCCAAACACTGAAGCTTTCTTT.

The V call is TRBV15, the J call TRBJ1-1; no reliable D call. V shed 0 bases and J shed 0 bases, with 17 bases lying between them. The CDR3 spans 18 residues. The germline gives CDR1 LNHNV, CDR2 YYDKDF (reference sequence). The CDR3 loop reads CATSRDRGTLTLNTEAFF. The CDR3, as DNA: TGTGCCACCAGCAGAGATCGGGGAACCCTTACCCTGAACACTGAAGCTTTCTTT.

V and J are TRBV6-1 and TRBJ1-1, with D perhaps TRBD1 (5 bases). The germline V and J ends were trimmed by 2 bases and 6 bases, with 10 bases remaining between them. This CDR3 is 13 amino acids long. Germline CDR1 is MNHNS and CDR2 is SASEGT. The CDR3 sequence is CASSENDRSEAFF. Written as DNA, the CDR3 is TGTGCCAGCAGTGAAAACGACAGATCTGAAGCTTTCTTT.

V and J are TRBV28 and TRBJ2-7; D is perhaps TRBD2 (7 bases). Trimming left V 5 bases short and J 6 bases short, with 17 bases between. The germline V gene has CDR1 MDHEN and CDR2 SYDVKM. The CDR3 runs 14 residues. The CDR3 DNA follows: TGTGCCAGCAGTACCCCGGGGGGCGGAGGCGAGCAGTACTTC. Translation gives CASSTPGGGGEQYF.

The chain employs TRBV30 and TRBJ2-1, with TRBD2 matching 15 bases. The junction had 9 bases not matched to a gene; V was cut back by 2 bases and J by 10 bases. This CDR3 is built from 16 residues. The V gene's germline CDR1 is GTSNPN and CDR2 SVGIG (reference sequence). This CDR3 reads CAWSRTSGRALREQFF. The CDR3 region has the DNA TGTGCCTGGAGTCGGACTAGCGGGAGGGCTTTAAGGGAGCAGTTCTTC.

This clone came up a few times. The gene calls are TRBV19 and TRBJ2-7, with 8 bases fitting TRBD2. Germline values: CDR1 LNHDA, CDR2 SQIVND (reference sequence). V was pared by 5 bases and J by 3 bases, with 3 bases of the junction left unmatched. The CDR3 has 13 amino acids. The CDR3 DNA reads as TGTGCCAGTAGTCCCACTAGCGGCTACGAGCAGTACTTC. It specifies CASSPTSGYEQYF.

The chain links TRBV5-4 to TRBJ2-7; 9 nucleotides match TRBD2. This CDR3 is built from 17 residues. After removal of 5 bases from V and 3 bases from J, the junction contained 15 bases not matched to a gene. The V gene's germline CDR1 is SGHNT and CDR2 YYREEE (reference sequence). The DNA of the CDR3 is TGTGCCAGCAGTTCCGGGACTAGCAGGGCGGGAGGCTACGAGCAGTACTTC. Translated, it gives CASSSGTSRAGGYEQYF. Full variable domain (rest looked up from reference TRBV5-4 and TRBJ2-7): ETGVTQSPTHLIKTRGQQVTLRCSSQSGHNTVSWYQQALGQGPQFIFQYYREEENGRGNFPPRFSGLQFPNYSSELNVNALELDDSALYLCASSSGTSRAGGYEQYFGPGTRLTVT.

J is TRBJ2-7 and V is TRBV5-8, with a weak D call TRBD2 (6 bases). Germline V gene data show CDR1 as SGHTS and CDR2 as YDEGEE. The CDR3 runs 15 residues. V gave up 2 bases and J gave up 0 bases, with 12 bases separating them. The CDR3 spells CASSFRAGHSYEQYF. The CDR3 DNA reads as TGTGCCAGCAGCTTTCGAGCGGGCCACTCCTACGAGCAGTACTTC.

Only a few counts were recorded for this clone. This chain links TRBV24-1 with TRBJ1-2, with a weak D call TRBD1 (6 bases). The CDR3 has 14 amino acids. Per the germline V gene, CDR1 is KGHDR and CDR2 is SFDVKD. V lost 4 bases to trimming and J lost 1 base, with 9 bases between them. The CDR3 loop is CATSDPDSNYGYTF. CDR3 sequence (DNA): TGTGCCACCAGTGACCCGGACAGTAACTATGGCTACACCTTC.

The rearrangement uses TRBV19 and TRBJ1-5; TRBD1 matches 7 bases. This CDR3 is 15 amino acids long. J lost 4 bases, V lost 5 bases, and 8 bases had no gene match. Germline V gene lookup returns CDR1 LNHDA and CDR2 SQIVND (reference sequence). CDR3 bases: TGTGCCAGTAGTTCACAGGGGACAGCTAATCAGCCCCAGCATTTT. It specifies CASSSQGTANQPQHF.

The chain has TRBV7-3 and TRBJ2-1; D may be TRBD1 (5 bases). In germline, CDR1 is SGHTA, CDR2 FQGTGA. The CDR3 has 13 amino acids. Trimming took 5 bases from V and 0 from J, leaving 5 bases between them. The CDR3 loop reads CASSQGSYNEQFF. The CDR3 region has the DNA TGTGCCAGCAGCCAGGGCTCCTACAATGAGCAGTTCTTC.

The chain recombines TRBV5-1 with TRBJ1-2, with D perhaps TRBD1 (6 bases). The CDR3 has 15 residues. Per the germline V gene, CDR1 is SGHRS and CDR2 is YFSETQ. V lost 5 bases and J lost 2, with 16 bases in between. The CDR3 coding sequence is TGCGCCAGCAGACCTTACCTAACAGGGAACTATGGCTACACCTTC. It codes for CASRPYLTGNYGYTF.

The chain joins TRBV18 to TRBJ2-7; 14 bases map to TRBD2. Germline V gives CDR1 KGHSH, CDR2 LQKENI. The CDR3 has 18 amino acids. V shed 4 bases, J shed 7 bases, and the junction held 15 bases outside the gene matches. The CDR3 sequence is CASSRRELPGLAGEEQYF. The CDR3 bases are TGTGCCAGCTCACGGCGAGAGTTGCCGGGACTAGCGGGAGAAGAGCAGTACTTC.

V gene TRBV21-1 combines with J gene TRBJ1-4. TRBV21-1 is noted as a pseudogene. CDR3 length: 15 residues. Written as DNA, the CDR3 is TGTGCCAGCAGCAAACGGAGCCTCGGGGATGAAAAACTGTTTTTT. This translates into CASSKRSLGDEKLFF.

V is TRBV4-2 and J is TRBJ2-7; 10 bases map to TRBD2. This CDR3 contains 17 residues. Germline-derived CDR1 and CDR2 are LGHNA and YNFKEQ. J lost 6 bases, V lost 1 base, and 12 bases had no gene match. CDR3: CASSQAAGLAISSEQYF. For the CDR3, the DNA is TGTGCCAGCAGCCAAGCCGCGGGACTAGCGATAAGTTCCGAGCAGTACTTC.

The J gene is TRBJ2-1, the V gene TRBV23-1; TRBD1 matches 8 bases. TRBV23-1 is designated an ORF whose function remains uncertain. Trimming removed 4 bases from V and 2 bases from J; junction bases left unmatched: 10. The CDR3 sequence is 17 residues long. CDR3: CASSLRGQEYTYNEQFF. DNA for the CDR3: TGCGCCAGCAGTCTAAGGGGACAGGAGTATACCTACAATGAGCAGTTCTTC.

The chain combines TRBV5-1 with TRBJ2-3, with a tentative D call TRBD2 (6 bases). Germline V gene lookup returns CDR1 SGHRS and CDR2 YFSETQ. Trimming cost V 4 bases and J 2 bases, with 8 bases left between them. CDR3 length: 13 residues. The CDR3 DNA sequence: TGCGCCAGCAGCGCGGGGTCCACAGATACGCAGTATTTT. Its translation is CASSAGSTDTQYF.

The V and J genes are TRBV9 and TRBJ1-1, with D perhaps TRBD1 (5 bases). The length of the CDR3 is 15 residues. CDR1 and CDR2 (germline): SGDLS, YYNGEE. Deletions cut 3 bases from V and 3 bases from J, with 15 bases between. The CDR3 sequence: CASSAQGRGDTEAFF. CDR3 sequence (DNA): TGTGCCAGCAGCGCCCAGGGCCGCGGGGACACTGAAGCTTTCTTT.

This chain connects TRBV11-3 to TRBJ1-1; D is perhaps TRBD1 (5 bases). CDR3 length: 14 residues. The V end was cut by 1 base, the J end by 3 bases, with 9 bases between. Germline V gives CDR1 SGHNT, CDR2 YENEEA. CDR3 sequence reads: CASSLVGGYTEAFF. DNA of the CDR3: TGTGCCAGCAGCTTAGTCGGGGGATACACTGAAGCTTTCTTT.